A selection of T cell receptor beta chains follows, all from one sample in a study of cytomegalovirus exposure and HLA in healthy donors. Clones were read by immunoSEQ multiplex PCR, and TCRdb kept only the in-frame ones, dropping some. Of under 200,000 clones listed, around 81% are singletons. Source material: PBMCs. The receptors shown here come from a man aged 25-40 years in good health and CMV-seronegative. The CDR3 runs from the conserved cysteine through the conserved F or W. D genes are given only for firm matches. The size entry is marked missing in some rows and otherwise reads once, few, many or a size class.

D: TRBD1; J: TRBJ2-1; size: NA; V: TRBV19; CDR3: CASSFGRGLIDEQFF; DNA: TGTGCCAGTAGTTTTGGCAGGGGGCTTATTGATGAGCAGTTCTTC
D: NA; J: TRBJ1-5; size: NA; V: TRBV6-1; CDR3: CASRRGEVGNQPQHF; DNA: TGTGCCAGCAGACGAGGGGAGGTGGGCAATCAGCCCCAGCATTTT
D: TRBD1; J: TRBJ2-7; size: few; V: TRBV2; CDR3: CASNGQAHSYEQYF; DNA: TGTGCCAGCAACGGACAGGCGCACTCCTACGAGCAGTACTTC
D: TRBD2; J: TRBJ2-7; size: NA; V: TRBV2; CDR3: CASSEWKAGGPGEQYF; DNA: TGTGCCAGCAGTGAATGGAAAGCGGGAGGGCCGGGCGAGCAGTACTTC
D: NA; J: TRBJ2-1; size: NA; V: TRBV9; CDR3: CASSAEETRVPGSYNEQFF; DNA: TGTGCCAGCAGCGCGGAAGAAACCAGGGTCCCCGGGTCCTACAATGAGCAGTTCTTC
D: TRBD1; J: TRBJ1-1; size: NA; V: TRBV28; CDR3: CASRTTGTGGMNTEAFF; DNA: TGTGCCAGCAGGACAACCGGGACAGGGGGGATGAACACTGAAGCTTTCTTT
D: TRBD2; J: TRBJ2-7; size: NA; V: TRBV4-1; CDR3: CASSQVGRASGMYEQYF; DNA: TGCGCCAGCAGCCAAGTAGGGCGGGCTAGCGGGATGTACGAGCAGTACTTC
D: NA; J: TRBJ2-1; size: NA; V: TRBV7-6; CDR3: CASSSLSLPNNEQFF; DNA: TGTGCCAGCAGCTCGCTTTCGCTACCTAACAATGAGCAGTTCTTC
D: TRBD1; J: TRBJ1-4; size: once; V: TRBV6-1; CDR3: CASSDEGQAVEKLFF; DNA: TGTGCCAGCAGTGATGAGGGACAGGCCGTAGAAAAACTGTTTTTT
D: NA; J: TRBJ1-5; size: NA; V: TRBV27; CDR3: CASSLRGQPQHF; DNA: TGTGCCAGCAGTTTAAGAGGGCAGCCCCAGCATTTT
D: TRBD2; J: TRBJ2-5; size: NA; V: TRBV2; CDR3: CASSEAGGSGGVAQYF; DNA: TGTGCCAGCAGTGAGGCGGGGGGCTCCGGGGGGGTGGCCCAGTACTTC
D: NA; J: TRBJ2-1; size: NA; V: TRBV19; CDR3: CASSMTGFSYNEQFF; DNA: TGTGCCAGTAGTATGACCGGGTTCTCCTACAATGAGCAGTTCTTC
D: TRBD1; J: TRBJ2-7; size: NA; V: TRBV27; CDR3: CTGQGAWFYEQYF; DNA: TGTACCGGTCAGGGGGCATGGTTCTACGAGCAGTACTTC
D: NA; J: TRBJ2-6; size: NA; V: TRBV5-1; CDR3: CASSYDSSGANVLTF; DNA: TGCGCCAGCAGCTATGACAGCTCTGGGGCCAACGTCCTGACTTTC